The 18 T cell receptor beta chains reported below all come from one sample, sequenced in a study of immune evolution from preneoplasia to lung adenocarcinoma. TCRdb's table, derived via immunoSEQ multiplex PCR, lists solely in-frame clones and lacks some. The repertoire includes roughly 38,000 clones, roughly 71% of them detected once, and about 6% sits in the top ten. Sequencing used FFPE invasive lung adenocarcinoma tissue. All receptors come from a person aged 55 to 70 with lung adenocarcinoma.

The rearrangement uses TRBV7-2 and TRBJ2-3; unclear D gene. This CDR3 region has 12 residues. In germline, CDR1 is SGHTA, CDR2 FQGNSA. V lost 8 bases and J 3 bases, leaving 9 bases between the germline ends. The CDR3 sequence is CASGRYTDTQYF. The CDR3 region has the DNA TGTGCCAGCGGGCGGTATACAGATACGCAGTATTTT.

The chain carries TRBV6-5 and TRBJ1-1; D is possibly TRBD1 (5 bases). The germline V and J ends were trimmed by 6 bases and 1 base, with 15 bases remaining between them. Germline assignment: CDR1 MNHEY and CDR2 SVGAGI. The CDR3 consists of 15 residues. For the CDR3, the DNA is TGTGCCAGCAGCTTAGACAATACAGGGAACACTGAAGCTTTCTTT. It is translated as CASSLDNTGNTEAFF.

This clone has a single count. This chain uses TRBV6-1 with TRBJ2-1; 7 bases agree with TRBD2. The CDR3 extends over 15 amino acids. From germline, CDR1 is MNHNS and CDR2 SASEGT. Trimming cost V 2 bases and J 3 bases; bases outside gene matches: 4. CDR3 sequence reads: CASSELAGDYNEQFF. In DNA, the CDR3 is TGTGCCAGCAGTGAATTAGCGGGCGACTACAATGAGCAGTTCTTC.

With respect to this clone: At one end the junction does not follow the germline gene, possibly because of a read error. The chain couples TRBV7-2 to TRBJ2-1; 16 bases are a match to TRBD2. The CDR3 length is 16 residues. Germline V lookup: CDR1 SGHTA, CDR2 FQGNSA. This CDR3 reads CASSLDWGLAGGSEIF. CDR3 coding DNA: TGTGCCAGCAGCTTAGATTGGGGACTAGCGGGAGGGTCGGAAATCTTC.

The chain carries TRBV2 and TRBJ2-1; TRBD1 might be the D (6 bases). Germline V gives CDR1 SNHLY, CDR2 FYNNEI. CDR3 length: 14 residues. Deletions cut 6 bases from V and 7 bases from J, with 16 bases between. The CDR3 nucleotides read TGTGCCAGCAGGTTGATAGGGGGAATGAATGAGCAGTTCTTC. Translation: CASRLIGGMNEQFF.

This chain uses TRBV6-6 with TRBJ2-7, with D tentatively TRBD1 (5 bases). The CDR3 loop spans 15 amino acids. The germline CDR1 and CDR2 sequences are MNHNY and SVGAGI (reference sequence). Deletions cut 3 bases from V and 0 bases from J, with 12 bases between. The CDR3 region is CASSYQGVSSYEQYF. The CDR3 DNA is TGTGCCAGCAGTTATCAAGGGGTTAGCTCCTACGAGCAGTACTTC.

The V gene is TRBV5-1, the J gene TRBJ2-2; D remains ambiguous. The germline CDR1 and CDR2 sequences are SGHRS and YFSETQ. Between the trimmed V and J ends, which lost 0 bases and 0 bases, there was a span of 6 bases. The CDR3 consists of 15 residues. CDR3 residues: CASSLAAANTGELFF. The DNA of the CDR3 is TGCGCCAGCAGCTTGGCGGCCGCGAACACCGGGGAGCTGTTTTTT.

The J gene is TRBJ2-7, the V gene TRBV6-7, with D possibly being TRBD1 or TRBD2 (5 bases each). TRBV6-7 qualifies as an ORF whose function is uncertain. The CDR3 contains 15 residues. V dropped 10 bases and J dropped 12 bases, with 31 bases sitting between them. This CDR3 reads CATTRAGKSYRRGYF. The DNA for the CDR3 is TGTGCCACGACGAGGGCAGGGAAATCTTATAGGAGAGGGTACTTC.

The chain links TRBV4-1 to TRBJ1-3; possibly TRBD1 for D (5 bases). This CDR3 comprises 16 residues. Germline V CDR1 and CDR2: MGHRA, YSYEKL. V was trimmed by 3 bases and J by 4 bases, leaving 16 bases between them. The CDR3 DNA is TGCGCCAGCAGCCAGACCGCCCAGGGAGCCGGAAACACCATATATTTT. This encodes CASSQTAQGAGNTIYF.

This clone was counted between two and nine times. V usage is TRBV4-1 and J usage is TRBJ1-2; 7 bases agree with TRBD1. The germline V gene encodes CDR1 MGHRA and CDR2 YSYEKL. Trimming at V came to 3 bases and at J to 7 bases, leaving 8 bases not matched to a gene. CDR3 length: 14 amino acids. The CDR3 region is CASSHETGWSGYTF. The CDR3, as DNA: TGCGCCAGCAGCCACGAGACAGGGTGGAGTGGCTACACCTTC.

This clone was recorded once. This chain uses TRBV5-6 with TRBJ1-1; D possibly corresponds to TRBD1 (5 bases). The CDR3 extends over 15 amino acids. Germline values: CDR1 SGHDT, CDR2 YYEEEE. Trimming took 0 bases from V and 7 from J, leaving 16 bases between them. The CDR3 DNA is TGTGCCAGCAGCTTGGCCAGGGACCAACAGGATGAAGCTTTCTTT. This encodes CASSLARDQQDEAFF.

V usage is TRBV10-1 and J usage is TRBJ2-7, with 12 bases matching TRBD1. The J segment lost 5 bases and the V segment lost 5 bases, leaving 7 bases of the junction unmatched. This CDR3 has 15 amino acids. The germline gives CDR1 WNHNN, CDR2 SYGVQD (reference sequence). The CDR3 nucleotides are TGCGCCAGCAGTCGGGACAGGGGGCCTCTCGACGAGCAGTACTTC. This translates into CASSRDRGPLDEQYF.

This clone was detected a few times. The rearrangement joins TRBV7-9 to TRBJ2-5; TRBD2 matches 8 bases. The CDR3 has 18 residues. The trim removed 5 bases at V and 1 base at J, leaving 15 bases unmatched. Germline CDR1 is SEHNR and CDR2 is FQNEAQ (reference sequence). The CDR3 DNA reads TGTGCCAGCAGCCAAGATCTAGCGGGTGCTGTCATCCAAGAGACCCAGTACTTC. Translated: CASSQDLAGAVIQETQYF.

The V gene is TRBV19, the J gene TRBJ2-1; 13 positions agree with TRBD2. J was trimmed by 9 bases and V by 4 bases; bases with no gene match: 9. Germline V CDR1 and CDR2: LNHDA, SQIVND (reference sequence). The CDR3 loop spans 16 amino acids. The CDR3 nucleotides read TGTGCCAGTAGTACCCGGACTAGCGGGAGATTGGGTGAGCAGTTCTTC. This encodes CASSTRTSGRLGEQFF. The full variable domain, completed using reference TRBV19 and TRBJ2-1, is DGGITQSPKYLFRKEGQNVTLSCEQNLNHDAMYWYRQDPGQGLRLIYYSQIVNDFQKGDIAEGYSVSREKKESFPLTVTSAQKNPTAFYLCASSTRTSGRLGEQFFGPGTRLTVL.

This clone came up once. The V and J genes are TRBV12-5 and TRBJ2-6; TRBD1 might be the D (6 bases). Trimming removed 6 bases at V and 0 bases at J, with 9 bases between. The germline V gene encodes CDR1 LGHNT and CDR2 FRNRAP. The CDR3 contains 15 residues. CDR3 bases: TGTGCTAGTGGACAGGGTAACTCTGGGGCCAACGTCCTGACTTTC. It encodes CASGQGNSGANVLTF.

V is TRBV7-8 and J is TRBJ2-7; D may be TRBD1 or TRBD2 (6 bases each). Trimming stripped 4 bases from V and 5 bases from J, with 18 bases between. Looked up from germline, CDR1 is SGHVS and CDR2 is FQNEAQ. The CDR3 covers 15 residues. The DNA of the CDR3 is TGTGCCAGCAGCTCCCAGTTGGGGGGCTTGAACGAGCAGTACTTC. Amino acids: CASSSQLGGLNEQYF. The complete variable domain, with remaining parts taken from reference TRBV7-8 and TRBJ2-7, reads GAGVSQSPRYKVAKRGQDVALRCDPISGHVSLFWYQQALGQGPEFLTYFQNEAQLDKSGLPSDRFFAERPEGSVSTLKIQRTQQEDSAVYLCASSSQLGGLNEQYFGPGTRLTVT.

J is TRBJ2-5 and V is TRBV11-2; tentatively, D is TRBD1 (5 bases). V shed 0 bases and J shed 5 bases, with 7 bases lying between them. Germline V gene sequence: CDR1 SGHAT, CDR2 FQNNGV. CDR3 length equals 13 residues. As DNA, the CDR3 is TGTGCCAGCAGCTTAGACAGGGCTGAGACCCAGTACTTC. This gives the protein CASSLDRAETQYF.

This chain's CDR3 is CASNLGGNEKLFF. The CDR3 region has the DNA TGTGCCAGCAACCTTGGGGGTAATGAAAAACTGTTTTTT. This chain links TRBV5-5 with TRBJ1-4; D may be TRBD1 (5 bases). CDR1 and CDR2 from the germline V gene are SGHKS and YYEKEE (reference sequence). CDR3 length: 13 amino acids. V was trimmed by 6 bases and J by 4 bases, leaving 10 bases between them.